The rows below give T cell receptor beta chains drawn from one sample of a study of blood T cell repertoires in COVID-19. Sequencing was performed with immunoSEQ multiplex PCR; in TCRdb, only in-frame clones are kept and a portion is missing. In the table there are about 86,000 clones, more than 60% of which are singletons. Sequencing input: peripheral blood. The receptors were gathered from a man between 65 and 79 years old with acute or convalescent COVID-19. The CDR3 runs from the conserved cysteine through the conserved F or W. Clone size is stated in some rows and not others, as once, few, many or a class when expanded.

size | V | CDR3
- | TRBV10-2 | CASSQAGVVHEQFF
- | TRBV4-1 | CASSQAGTGGSPGNQPQHF
- | TRBV19 | CASSIQGWGTDTQYF
few | TRBV7-9 | CASSPGQVKNTEAFF
- | TRBV5-4 | CASSPRTGGTQYF
- | TRBV7-8 | CASSSTGQGYTF
- | TRBV29-1 | CSVGTGVYGYTF
- | TRBV9 | CASSVDYFDEQYF
- | TRBV19 | CASSKASGITDTQYF
- | TRBV28 | CASTNSQGARNEQFF
- | TRBV5-1 | CASRPDSSDNEKLFF
- | TRBV3-1/TRBV3-2 | CASSPGRGIYEQYF
- | TRBV12-3/TRBV12-4 | CASTGRSYGYTF
- | TRBV28 | CASSYPGTHYGYTF
- | TRBV9 | CASSPPAGGPEKLFF
- | TRBV19 | CASSNPLWQYSNQPQHF
once | TRBV11-2 | CASSLAFGSNYGYTF
once | TRBV7-6 | CASSSRRGNSGNTIYF
once | TRBV7-2 | CASSRDRGVYEQYF
- | TRBV3-1/TRBV3-2 | CASSQLRGGQPQHF
- | TRBV29-1 | CSVERGGRETQYF
- | TRBV4-1 | CASSRTSGGIQETQYF
- | TRBV5-4 | CASSLDPQGAGYGYTF
few | TRBV7-2 | CASSFTGYEQYF
- | TRBV27 | CASSIRQASSYNSPLHF
once | TRBV2 | CASSEGRPQETQYF